This T cell receptor (beta chain) was retrieved from a study of T cells in Graves' hyperthyroidism and ophthalmopathy. General observations from the study: Ophthalmopathy onset followed model prediction by a median about seven months. Blood held most thyroid clonotypes expanded above 0.001 frequency.

Per germline, CDR1 GTSNPN and CDR2 SVGIG (reference sequence). V lost 0 bases, J lost 4 bases, and 4 bases stayed unmatched. The CDR3 length is 15 residues. Those with hyperthyroidism were 18 to 65 years old, newly diagnosed, and ill for under 2 months. Out of 8.5 to 10 ml of fresh peripheral blood came the PBMCs. RNA transcripts provided the source from which TCR beta CDR3 regions were amplified. HTBI primers were used for first-round RT-PCR of the TCR CDR3. From the multiplex PCR reads, TCRdb called clonotypes with MiXCR, one entry per CDR3 protein. The profile covers approximately 740,000 distinct CDR3 sequences, with 14% appearing a single time and 10% taken by the ten largest. This clonotype was seen many times. Its antigen is as yet unknown.

The receptor comes from a woman younger than 35 with Graves' hyperthyroidism. The chain carries TRBV30 and TRBJ1-5; 9 bases are shared with TRBD1. Sequencing was performed on blood. As DNA, the CDR3 is TGTGCCTGGAGTGTACCCGGGACAGGGAATCAGCCCCAGCATTTT. Amino acids: CAWSVPGTGNQPQHF. The full variable domain, rest sourced from reference TRBV30 and TRBJ1-5, is SQTIHQWPATLVQPVGSPLSLECTVEGTSNPNLYWYRQAAGRGLQLLFYSVGIGQISSEVPQNLSASRPQDRQFILSSKKLLLSDSGFYLCAWSVPGTGNQPQHFGDGTRLSIL.